The following is a T cell receptor (beta chain) sequence with its context. Its cognate antigen is unknown. TCRdb re-called the 5' RACE reads with MiXCR, one entry per CDR3 protein. The data show about 200,000 distinct CDR3 sequences, with 9.5% to 15% seen just once and 16% held by the top ten. The data belong to a study of CD8 T cells in ankylosing spondylitis. The study's findings and limits: Significant enrichment of disease-linked clones was reported in matched ankylosing spondylitis synovial fluid.

V was shortened by 3 bases and J by 8 bases, with 8 bases between the two germline ends. In germline, CDR1 is MGHRA, CDR2 YSYEKL. The CDR3 loop spans 12 amino acids. The sequence was collected from a male donor with ankylosing spondylitis or in good health (not recorded which). Material: blood, either unsorted or a sorted T cell fraction (not recorded which). This chain links TRBV4-1 with TRBJ2-1, with D possibly called TRBD1 or TRBD2 (6 bases each). CDR3 sequence: CASSQRGDEQFF. The DNA of the CDR3 is TGCGCCAGCAGCCAGAGGGGGGATGAGCAGTTCTTC.